Following are 29 T cell receptor beta chains from one sample sequenced in a study of vaccination and CD4 T cells after COVID-19. No antigen has been identified for these receptors. Treatment specified: approximately 11-day PBMC culture with coronavirus spike peptide pools or control peptides (ViraFEST assay). One should note that the unexposed donor's CD4+ T cells were collected before the COVID-19 pandemic (2011-2018). The Oncomine TCR Beta short-read assay generated sequence data from the DNA of cultured CD4+ T cells. Via MiXCR, TCRdb re-called the PCR reads, giving one row per CDR3 protein. This sample has roughly 5,400 distinct CDR3 sequences; 30% to 50% occur once, and the top ten carry around 38%. The material sequenced was CD4+ T cells from blood, cultured in vitro. Source of these receptors: a human donor in good health.

In this sample, this clonotype is medium-sized (0.01 to 0.1%). The gene calls are TRBV20-1 and TRBJ1-5; TRBD1 agrees at 7 bases. There are 13 residues in the CDR3. Per the germline V gene, CDR1 is DFQATT and CDR2 is SNEGSKA (reference sequence). Losses at the gene ends were 6 bases for V and 1 base for J; bases not matched to a gene: 3. The CDR3 here is CSAPGQSNQPQHF. The CDR3 DNA follows: TGCAGTGCCCCGGGACAGAGCAATCAGCCCCAGCATTTT.

The V call is TRBV29-1, the J call TRBJ1-4, with D uncertain. From germline, CDR1 is SQVTM and CDR2 ANQGSEA. V shed 7 bases and J shed 3 bases, with 12 bases lying between them. This CDR3 is built from 13 residues. In nucleotides, the CDR3 is TGCAGCGGCACAACAGTTCCTAATGAAAAACTGTTTTTT. Protein sequence: CSGTTVPNEKLFF.

This chain joins TRBV10-1 and TRBJ1-1; no reliable D call. The length of the CDR3 is 13 residues. Germline V gives CDR1 WNHNN, CDR2 SYGVQD (reference sequence). Trimming took off 2 bases at V and 10 bases at J, with 14 bases between the two ends. CDR3 bases: TGCGCCAGCAGTGAGCTACCGGGCGCCGGAGCTTTCTTT. The encoded protein is CASSELPGAGAFF.

V is TRBV20-1 and J is TRBJ2-1; 7 nucleotides line up with TRBD1. The length of the CDR3 is 11 residues. Trimming took 6 bases from V and 9 from J; bases not matched to a gene: 5. From germline, CDR1 is DFQATT and CDR2 SNEGSKA (reference sequence). The CDR3 loop is CSAQGQIEQFF. CDR3 in DNA: TGCAGTGCCCAGGGACAGATTGAGCAGTTCTTC.

This clonotype showed up just a few times. The rearrangement uses TRBV19 and TRBJ2-3, with 11 bases fitting TRBD2. Germline values: CDR1 LNHDA, CDR2 SQIVND (reference sequence). Germline trimming cut 2 bases from V and 5 bases from J; bases unmatched to any gene: 3. This CDR3 is built from 15 residues. The CDR3 DNA reads TGTGCCAGTAGTATACTAGCGGGGGGCCAAGATACGCAGTATTTT. Protein: CASSILAGGQDTQYF.

There are a few counts of this clonotype. V and J are TRBV7-2 and TRBJ2-3; D perhaps matches TRBD1 (6 bases). The CDR3 length is 15 residues. Germline V gives CDR1 SGHTA, CDR2 FQGNSA. Trimming stripped 3 bases from V and 2 bases from J, with 12 bases between. CDR3 sequence reads: CASSLQTGATDTQYF. CDR3 sequence (DNA): TGTGCCAGCAGCTTGCAGACAGGAGCCACAGATACGCAGTATTTT.

The rearrangement links TRBV29-1 to TRBJ2-5; TRBD1 agrees at 7 bases. Losses at the gene ends were 7 bases for V and 3 bases for J; bases not matched to a gene: 5. The CDR3 runs 12 residues. CDR1 SQVTM and CDR2 ANQGSEA come from the germline V gene. CDR3 coding DNA: TGCAGCGAATCGGGACAGAAAGAGACCCAGTACTTC. This codes for CSESGQKETQYF.

The chain recombines TRBV6-1 with TRBJ2-1; the D gene could be TRBD1 or TRBD2 (5 bases each). This CDR3 is 15 amino acids long. The V gene's germline CDR1 is MNHNS and CDR2 SASEGT. Trimming removed 5 bases at V and 1 base at J, with 12 bases between. The CDR3 spells CASSRVGGSYNEQFF. The CDR3 region has the DNA TGTGCCAGCAGTAGAGTTGGGGGATCCTACAATGAGCAGTTCTTC.

This chain joins TRBV11-3 and TRBJ2-7; weak D call: TRBD1 (6 bases). CDR3 length: 15 amino acids. Germline V gives CDR1 SGHNT, CDR2 YENEEA. Trimming left V 0 bases short and J 0 bases short, with 9 bases between. CDR3 loop: CASSLDGTSSYEQYF. Here the CDR3 DNA reads TGTGCCAGCAGCTTAGATGGGACAAGCTCCTACGAGCAGTACTTC.

This clonotype came up a few times. The CDR3 here is CASSAQGAAGNTIYF. CDR3 bases: TGTGCCAGCAGCGCACAGGGGGCAGCTGGAAACACCATATATTTT. The chain combines TRBV7-9 with TRBJ1-3, with TRBD1 identical over 9 bases. The CDR3 consists of 15 residues. Trimming cost V 5 bases and J 2 bases; bases outside gene matches: 4. Looked up from germline, CDR1 is SEHNR and CDR2 is FQNEAQ (reference sequence). Together with reference TRBV7-9 and TRBJ1-3, the CDR3 gives the full variable domain: DTGVSQNPRHKITKRGQNVTFRCDPISEHNRLYWYRQTLGQGPEFLTYFQNEAQLEKSRLLSDRFSAERPKGSFSTLEIQRTEQGDSAMYLCASSAQGAAGNTIYFGEGSWLTVV.

The CDR3 loop is CASSRQGVDTGELFF. The CDR3 DNA sequence: TGTGCCAGTAGTAGGCAGGGGGTTGACACCGGGGAGCTGTTTTTT. This rearrangement joins TRBV19 to TRBJ2-2; the match to TRBD1 covers 7 bases. The germline CDR1 and CDR2 sequences are LNHDA and SQIVND (reference sequence). V was clipped by 4 bases and J by 3 bases; unmatched bases: 5. This CDR3 is built from 15 residues. Together with reference TRBV19 and TRBJ2-2, the CDR3 gives the full variable domain: DGGITQSPKYLFRKEGQNVTLSCEQNLNHDAMYWYRQDPGQGLRLIYYSQIVNDFQKGDIAEGYSVSREKKESFPLTVTSAQKNPTAFYLCASSRQGVDTGELFFGEGSRLTVL.

The chain has TRBV20-1 and TRBJ1-2, with D unresolved. Between the trimmed V and J ends, which lost 0 bases and 1 base, there was a span of 6 bases. Germline V lookup: CDR1 DFQATT, CDR2 SNEGSKA (reference sequence). This CDR3 has 13 residues. This CDR3 reads CSAREGSNYGYTF. The CDR3, as DNA: TGCAGTGCTAGAGAGGGCAGTAACTATGGCTACACCTTC.

The rearrangement links TRBV19 to TRBJ2-6, with unresolved D. V lost 6 bases and J 3 bases, leaving 9 bases between the germline ends. Germline CDR1 is LNHDA and CDR2 is SQIVND (reference sequence). This CDR3 comprises 14 residues. CDR3 sequence: CASRRVFGANVLTF. The CDR3 DNA is TGTGCCAGTAGACGGGTTTTTGGGGCCAACGTCCTGACTTTC. Together with reference TRBV19 and TRBJ2-6, the CDR3 gives the full variable domain: DGGITQSPKYLFRKEGQNVTLSCEQNLNHDAMYWYRQDPGQGLRLIYYSQIVNDFQKGDIAEGYSVSREKKESFPLTVTSAQKNPTAFYLCASRRVFGANVLTFGAGSRLTVL.

This chain joins TRBV6-1 and TRBJ2-6, with a possible D match to TRBD1 (5 bases). V was pared by 6 bases and J by 0 bases, with 15 bases between. The germline gives CDR1 MNHNS, CDR2 SASEGT. The length of the CDR3 is 17 residues. CDR3 amino acids: CASSPTASPSGANVLTF. The CDR3 coding sequence is TGTGCCAGCAGCCCGACAGCGTCCCCCTCTGGGGCCAACGTCCTGACTTTC.

The gene calls are TRBV19 and TRBJ2-1; 8 nucleotides align to TRBD1. The CDR3 length is 15 residues. Looked up from germline, CDR1 is LNHDA and CDR2 is SQIVND (reference sequence). V was pared by 10 bases and J by 7 bases, with 15 bases of the junction left unmatched. CDR3 amino acids: CATSKSRTGRNEQFF. CDR3 DNA sequence: TGTGCCACCTCCAAATCCAGGACAGGGCGGAATGAGCAGTTCTTC.

The chain joins TRBV2 to TRBJ2-1, with TRBD1 matching 10 bases. J was trimmed by 8 bases and V by 8 bases; bases with no gene match: 15. The CDR3 has 16 amino acids. The germline gives CDR1 SNHLY, CDR2 FYNNEI. CDR3 sequence reads: CASPIAGTGVLDEQFF. The CDR3 DNA is TGTGCCAGCCCGATTGCCGGGACAGGGGTTTTGGATGAGCAGTTCTTC.

This chain connects TRBV7-9 to TRBJ1-1; 9 bases map to TRBD1. V trimming: 4 bases; J trimming: 7 bases; junction bases outside the gene matches: 4. The CDR3 extends over 13 amino acids. The germline CDR1 and CDR2 sequences are SEHNR and FQNEAQ (reference sequence). In DNA form, the CDR3 reads TGTGCCAGCAGCTGGGAGGACAGGGGTGAAGCTTTCTTT. Translation gives CASSWEDRGEAFF.

Here the CDR3 DNA reads TGTGCCAGCAAAGCCCTCTTAGAAGCGGGCTATGGCTACACCTTC. Translating gives CASKALLEAGYGYTF. The gene calls are TRBV11-2 and TRBJ1-2; the D is unclear. The length of the CDR3 is 15 residues. The germline V gene has CDR1 SGHAT and CDR2 FQNNGV. Trimming took 7 bases from V and 4 from J, leaving 19 bases between them.

A few counts support this clonotype. J is TRBJ2-3 and V is TRBV15; 10 bases map to TRBD2. Germline CDR1 reads LNHNV; CDR2 reads YYDKDF (reference sequence). The CDR3 covers 15 residues. V shed 9 bases and J 0 bases; nucleotides not matched to a gene: 6. This CDR3 reads CATSSGGASTDTQYF. The CDR3 DNA follows: TGTGCCACTTCGAGCGGGGGGGCTAGCACAGATACGCAGTATTTT. The whole variable domain, remainder taken from reference TRBV15 and TRBJ2-3, is DAMVIQNPRYQVTQFGKPVTLSCSQTLNHNVMYWYQQKSSQAPKLLFHYYDKDFNNEADTPDNFQSRRPNTSFCFLDIRSPGLGDTAMYLCATSSGGASTDTQYFGPGTRLTVL.

The chain is built from TRBV6-1 and TRBJ1-2; no clear D. V shed 5 bases and J shed 3 bases, with 19 bases lying between them. Per germline, CDR1 MNHNS and CDR2 SASEGT. This CDR3 has 16 residues. This CDR3 is CASSPDPSRFHYGYTF. The CDR3, as DNA: TGTGCCAGCAGTCCAGACCCCAGCCGGTTCCACTATGGCTACACCTTC.

This chain connects TRBV6-2 or TRBV6-3 to TRBJ2-5, with D uncertain. The germline V gene has CDR1 MNHEY and CDR2 SVGEGT. The V end was cut by 4 bases, the J end by 2 bases, with 8 bases between. CDR3 size: 13 residues. In DNA form, the CDR3 reads TGTGCCAGCAGTTCCTTTTGGCAAGAGACCCAGTACTTC. Translated, it gives CASSSFWQETQYF.

This clonotype was seen only once. The rearrangement links TRBV25-1 to TRBJ2-3; D not resolved. This CDR3 comprises 13 residues. Germline values: CDR1 MGHDK, CDR2 SYGVNS. Trimming left V 4 bases short and J 4 bases short, with 9 bases between. The CDR3, as DNA: TGTGCCAGCAGTGTCACTATTCCAGATACGCAGTATTTT. Residues: CASSVTIPDTQYF.

V gene TRBV20-1 combines with J gene TRBJ1-2, with TRBD1 matching over 8 bases. Per germline, CDR1 DFQATT and CDR2 SNEGSKA (reference sequence). The CDR3 spans 17 residues. Germline trimming cut 5 bases from V and 5 bases from J; bases unmatched to any gene: 19. This chain's CDR3 is CSAGQGLIELRGYGYTF. The CDR3 DNA is TGCAGTGCTGGACAGGGACTAATAGAACTCCGGGGATATGGCTACACCTTC.

The rearrangement joins TRBV5-4 to TRBJ2-3; the D is unclear. V was pared by 3 bases and J by 1 base, with 9 bases between. The CDR3 runs to 14 residues. The V gene's germline CDR1 is SGHNT and CDR2 YYREEE (reference sequence). This chain's CDR3 is CASSSPQGTDTQYF. In DNA, the CDR3 is TGTGCCAGCAGCTCCCCGCAGGGCACAGATACGCAGTATTTT.

This chain joins TRBV30 and TRBJ2-6; D gene uncertain. The CDR3 is 14 amino acids. V lost 6 bases, J lost 1 base, and 10 bases lay in between. CDR1 GTSNPN and CDR2 SVGIG come from the germline V gene (reference sequence). The CDR3 sequence is CACTQVSGANVLTF. The CDR3 DNA reads as TGTGCCTGCACTCAAGTGTCTGGGGCCAACGTCCTGACTTTC.

In this sample, this clonotype turned up once. The chain has TRBV5-6 and TRBJ2-3; 11 bases agree with TRBD2. Germline lookup yields CDR1 SGHDT and CDR2 YYEEEE. V lost 3 bases to trimming and J lost 11 bases; unmatched junction nucleotides: 11. The length of the CDR3 is 15 residues. CDR3 DNA sequence: TGTGCCAGCAGCTCCCTAGCGGGGGGCCTCGAAGGGCAGTATTTT. Its translation: CASSSLAGGLEGQYF.

The V call is TRBV5-6, the J call TRBJ1-5, with a weak D call TRBD1 (5 bases). This CDR3 comprises 15 residues. The V and J ends lost 1 base and 5 bases respectively, with 13 bases between them. Germline loops: CDR1 SGHDT, CDR2 YYEEEE. CDR3 in DNA: TGTGCCAGCAGCTTGTGGGGCCCAGGGTATCAGCCCCAGCATTTT. Its protein is CASSLWGPGYQPQHF.

V usage is TRBV19 and J usage is TRBJ1-1, with D possibly matching TRBD1 (5 bases). This CDR3 has 14 amino acids. CDR1 and CDR2 (germline): LNHDA, SQIVND (reference sequence). The V and J ends lost 5 bases and 5 bases respectively, with 15 bases between them. DNA of the CDR3: TGTGCCAGTAGTGGGAAAGGGACGAGGACTGAAGCTTTCTTT. Its protein product is CASSGKGTRTEAFF.

The chain employs TRBV15 and TRBJ1-5; weak D call: TRBD1 (6 bases). The V end lost 0 bases, the J end lost 3 bases, and 12 bases lay between the germline ends. In germline, CDR1 is LNHNV, CDR2 YYDKDF (reference sequence). The CDR3 is 16 amino acids. This CDR3 is CATSRDLGADNQPQHF. The CDR3 DNA reads TGTGCCACCAGCAGAGATTTGGGGGCAGACAATCAGCCCCAGCATTTT.